This T cell receptor beta chain was retrieved from a study of CD8+ T cells in alopecia areata. In regard to this clone: Its target is not known.

Sequencing relied on a cDNA template that was reverse transcribed from extracted RNA. The data were produced by immunoSEQ multiplex PCR, yet TCRdb's version contains in-frame clones alone and is incomplete. Of roughly 64,000 clones listed, roughly 47% were seen once; the top ten hold roughly 51%. Findings of the study overall: Scalp sequencing also captures normal skin's resident alphabeta T cells. More clonal than normal scalp was lesional scalp, particularly alopecia totalis/universalis.

Alopecia areata patients gave lesional scalp punch biopsies and peripheral blood samples. The V end was cut by 3 bases, the J end by 2 bases, with 11 bases between. Per germline, CDR1 SEHNR and CDR2 FQNEAQ (reference sequence). This CDR3 contains 14 residues. This clonotype was sampled from a human donor with alopecia areata. The sample taken for sequencing was NKG2D-low CD8+ T cells sorted from blood. V and J are TRBV7-9 and TRBJ2-7; possible D gene TRBD1, 6 bases. CDR3 loop: CASSFRGSAYEQYF. DNA of the CDR3: TGTGCCAGCAGCTTCAGGGGATCGGCCTACGAGCAGTACTTC.